The entry below describes one T cell receptor (beta chain). The antigen this receptor binds is unknown. No base quality information exists; no much larger clone differs at one position. CDR1 KGHSH and CDR2 LQKENI are derived from the germline V gene. The CDR3 spans 14 residues, from the cysteine through the phenylalanine. Of the read, only the CDR3 DNA is kept; its 42 bases are in frame from base 1. V loses 3 bases, J loses 1 base, and the germline ends lie 10 bases apart. TCR CDR3 regions were amplified from genomic DNA by multiplex PCR using the deep immunoSEQ assay. Genomic DNA extracted from each cell subset was distributed evenly over all wells of several immunoSEQ 96-well plates, and each plate served as one replicate. For sorted subsets, about 200 ng genomic DNA, equal to tens of thousands of T cell genomes, was loaded into each replicate PCR. Purified libraries were measured with a Qubit 3.0 fluorometer, size-checked on a Bioanalyzer 2100, and measured again with the KAPA Library Quantification kit. Every immunoSEQ 96-well plate was sequenced on a dedicated single-read 150-cycle Illumina NextSeq 550 flow cell. As for the original processing: Because the immunoSEQ output held only junctional sequences and lacked quality scores, the filtering could not match the filtering applied to full-length reads. To assign V/J genes and CDR3, sequences were annotated using PyIR, a Python wrapper for IgBLAST v1.9, with IMGT germline references. Reads with weak V/J assignments (E-value above 1e-6), missing CDR3, stop codons, out-of-frame junctions, or ambiguous translated residues were removed. V3J clonotypes were defined as sequences sharing an identical inferred V gene, J gene, and CDR3 amino acid sequence. Percentage overlap between repertoires was computed as shared unique clonotypes divided by the size of the smaller repertoire. RTK rarefaction, the Chao1 estimator, and Recon v2.1 estimates of unobserved clonotypes were used to assess repertoire richness. For all TCRbeta clonotypes obtained by the gDNA method from a handful of donors, generation probabilities were computed with OLGA. The source is immuneACCESS, and TCRdb retained only in-frame sequences with V and J called. Part of the clones is not carried over; for the studies checked, unresolved V genes explain less than half of this, and the remainder is unexplained. D and trimming were read from the DNA, whereas the V and J calls and clone size are those reported in that table. The sample includes 2 million to 2.5 million clones, with nearly 97% observed a single time. Roughly 0.13% of the sample rests with the top ten.

This record comes from a study of shared clonotypes between healthy human individuals (dated by TCRdb to 2018 to 2020). About the full investigation: The cohort comprised two women and three men aged 18 to 49 years. Per donor, three plates each were used for CD4 naive and CD4 memory, two for CD8 naive, and one for CD8 memory. To estimate repertoire size and how much clonotype sharing occurs between individuals, the study deeply sequenced the blood TCR repertoires of five healthy adults. To increase sequencing depth and limit assay-specific biases, different laboratories used diverse techniques to prepare libraries and sequence TCR repertoires. Between about 0.85 and 9.5 billion PBMCs per donor were obtained by leukapheresis. The full study reports these points: Clonotypes shared by all four sorted-subset donors showed higher generation probabilities than non-shared clonotypes. Approximately 4.8% of naive CD4, around 3.5% of naive CD8, approximately 2.2% of memory CD4, and approximately 0.4% of memory CD8 clonotypes were shared across a few donors. Rarefaction of sorted-subset datasets indicated incomplete sequencing despite the large sequencing depth. The small number of donors limited the genetic and exposure-history diversity represented. Naive subsets generally had larger estimated clonotype richness than memory subsets did. Sampling was restricted to blood, and TCR repertoires in tissues likely differ from the TCR repertoires found in blood. Pairwise subsampling indicated that sequencing depth was expected to affect the degree of clonotype sharing among donors.

The donors were healthy, HIV-negative adults who had no recently reported acute infections or vaccinations. Only Caucasian adults living in Nashville, Tennessee, USA were represented among the donors. CD4+ T cells were enriched through magnetic negative selection, after which naive cells were positively selected on CD45RA and the remaining negative fraction served as the memory subset. After blood collection by leukapheresis, PBMCs were isolated using Ficoll-Histopaque density gradient centrifugation and then cryopreserved in the vapor phase of liquid nitrogen. Analytical flow cytometry was used to check the purity and quantity of every magnetically sorted T cell population. From each sorted fraction, genomic DNA was isolated and quantified by UV absorbance on a Nanodrop 2000c.

The TCR sequence derives from a man aged 18 to 30 in good health. The sample consisted of naive CD4+ T cells sorted from blood. Sample cell subset or site, as interpreted from the label and publication: CD45RA+ positively selected. The chain links TRBV18 with TRBJ2-7, with the D segment identity uncertain. The sequenced DNA: TGTGCCAGCTCACCTCAGAGGTCTTCCTACGAGCAGTACTTC. Its protein is CASSPQRSSYEQYF.